This entry lists 28 T cell receptor beta chains sequenced from one sample in a study of CD8+ T cells in alopecia areata. Extraction and reverse transcription of RNA yielded cDNA as the sequencing template. Clones were sequenced by immunoSEQ multiplex PCR, and TCRdb holds only the in-frame ones, with some missing. Of more than 200,000 clones listed, around two fifths were seen once; the top ten hold around 2.8%. Treatment reported: oral pan-JAK inhibitor, 5-10 mg twice daily. The material was CD4+ T cells sorted from blood, obtained at approximately week 37, from a patient treated with tofacitinib. The source of these receptors is a human donor with alopecia areata.

The chain couples TRBV11-2 to TRBJ2-1; a weak D match, TRBD1 (5 bases). Trimming removed 3 bases from V and 0 bases from J, with 9 bases in between. CDR3 length equals 15 residues. Germline V lookup: CDR1 SGHAT, CDR2 FQNNGV. The CDR3 region is CASSFSGRSYNEQFF. The CDR3 DNA sequence: TGTGCCAGCAGCTTTTCAGGGCGCTCCTACAATGAGCAGTTCTTC.

The chain recombines TRBV5-1 with TRBJ2-7; no reliable D call. Germline CDR1 and CDR2: SGHRS and YFSETQ. The CDR3 spans 13 residues. Deletions cut 1 base from V and 2 bases from J, with 7 bases between. The CDR3 reads CASSLHRAYEQYF. The CDR3 DNA reads as TGCGCCAGCAGCTTGCACAGAGCCTACGAGCAGTACTTC.

This clone was detected only once. The V and J genes are TRBV6-5 and TRBJ1-3; D unclear. In germline, CDR1 is MNHEY, CDR2 SVGAGI. This CDR3 is 13 amino acids long. V was cut by 3 bases and J by 3 bases, with 6 bases left in between. The CDR3 coding sequence is TGTGCCAGCAGTTATGGATTTGGAAACACCATATATTTT. Translating gives CASSYGFGNTIYF.

This clone was found once. The chain links TRBV30 to TRBJ2-5; D is unclear. V gave up 0 bases and J gave up 6 bases, with 5 bases separating them. This CDR3 is built from 11 residues. From germline, CDR1 is GTSNPN and CDR2 SVGIG (reference sequence). This CDR3 reads CAWSVGQTQYF. Written as DNA, the CDR3 is TGTGCCTGGAGTGTAGGGCAGACCCAGTACTTC.

The chain links TRBV27 to TRBJ1-2; 8 bases match TRBD1. This CDR3 spans 15 amino acids. Germline V gene sequence: CDR1 MNHEY, CDR2 SMNVEV (reference sequence). Losses at the gene ends were 6 bases for V and 2 bases for J; bases not matched to a gene: 8. This chain's CDR3 is CASRPRDRINYGYTF. CDR3 in DNA: TGTGCCAGCAGGCCTAGGGACAGGATAAACTATGGCTACACCTTC.

The CDR3 DNA is TGTGCCACCACTCACCGGAGCGGAGCTGAAGCTTTCTTT. It codes for CATTHRSGAEAFF. This sequence joins TRBV10-3 and TRBJ1-1; no firm D call. Germline CDR1 and CDR2: ENHRY and SYGVKD. V shed 10 bases and J shed 6 bases, with 18 bases lying between them. This CDR3 is 13 amino acids long.

This rearrangement joins TRBV30 to TRBJ2-1; D is uncertain. Deletions cut 3 bases from V and 0 bases from J, with 15 bases between. Germline lookup yields CDR1 GTSNPN and CDR2 SVGIG (reference sequence). CDR3 length: 16 amino acids. Written as DNA, the CDR3 is TGTGCCTGGAGCACCCGGTCGGCCTACTCCTACAATGAGCAGTTCTTC. Translating gives CAWSTRSAYSYNEQFF.

This rearrangement joins TRBV29-1 to TRBJ1-5; D gene unclear. V shed 4 bases and J shed 5 bases, with 3 bases lying between them. CDR3 length: 10 amino acids. Germline assignment: CDR1 SQVTM and CDR2 ANQGSEA. CDR3 sequence: CSVGHQPQHF. DNA of the CDR3: TGCAGCGTTGGACATCAGCCCCAGCATTTT.

Ten or more counts support this clone. This chain joins TRBV11-2 and TRBJ2-3; no reliable D call. Germline CDR1 and CDR2: SGHAT and FQNNGV. Trimming shortened V by 5 bases and J by 3 bases, and 6 bases separated the two germline ends. The CDR3 has 12 residues. The CDR3 loop is CASSRTTDTQYF. CDR3 in DNA: TGTGCCAGCAGCCGCACGACAGATACGCAGTATTTT.

The chain employs TRBV5-1 and TRBJ2-1; 9 nucleotides agree with TRBD2. With 3 bases clipped from V and 3 bases from J, the junction kept 7 bases outside the gene matches. Germline values: CDR1 SGHRS, CDR2 YFSETQ. This CDR3 has 16 residues. CDR3 region: CASSSSHSGGYNEQFF. CDR3 bases: TGCGCCAGCAGCTCCTCCCATAGCGGGGGCTACAATGAGCAGTTCTTC.

V and J are TRBV27 and TRBJ1-1; a possible D gene is TRBD1 (5 bases). V dropped 2 bases and J dropped 3 bases, with 7 bases sitting between them. CDR1 and CDR2 from the germline V gene are MNHEY and SMNVEV (reference sequence). The CDR3 extends over 13 amino acids. CDR3 nucleotide sequence: TGTGCCAGCAGTTTACAGGGCTACACTGAAGCTTTCTTT. It is translated as CASSLQGYTEAFF.

This clone came up a few times. This sequence joins TRBV9 and TRBJ2-7; possible D gene TRBD2, 6 bases. The germline gives CDR1 SGDLS, CDR2 YYNGEE. CDR3 length: 15 amino acids. Trimming stripped 0 bases from V and 7 bases from J, with 17 bases between. In DNA form, the CDR3 reads TGTGCCAGCAGCGTAGACGGTGGAGGGGCGATGGAGCAGTACTTC. It specifies CASSVDGGGAMEQYF. The full variable domain, completed using reference TRBV9 and TRBJ2-7, is DSGVTQTPKHLITATGQRVTLRCSPRSGDLSVYWYQQSLDQGLQFLIQYYNGEERAKGNILERFSAQQFPDLHSELNLSSLELGDSALYFCASSVDGGGAMEQYFGPGTRLTVT.

The chain combines TRBV6-5 with TRBJ2-1, with D possibly being TRBD2 (6 bases). The CDR3 runs to 14 residues. Germline V CDR1 and CDR2: MNHEY, SVGAGI. Trimming stripped 5 bases from V and 7 bases from J, with 15 bases between. The CDR3 protein is CASSIYRRANEQFF. CDR3 bases: TGTGCCAGCAGTATTTATCGGAGGGCGAATGAGCAGTTCTTC.

The rearrangement joins TRBV30 to TRBJ2-1; D gene uncertain. The germline V gene encodes CDR1 GTSNPN and CDR2 SVGIG (reference sequence). The CDR3 is made up of 15 amino acids. V was pared by 2 bases and J by 4 bases, with 15 bases between. The CDR3 DNA reads as TGTGCCTGGAGTCCCGGCGCCGATCCGTACAATGAGCAGTTCTTC. The encoded protein is CAWSPGADPYNEQFF. Full variable domain (missing parts from reference TRBV30 and TRBJ2-1): SQTIHQWPATLVQPVGSPLSLECTVEGTSNPNLYWYRQAAGRGLQLLFYSVGIGQISSEVPQNLSASRPQDRQFILSSKKLLLSDSGFYLCAWSPGADPYNEQFFGPGTRLTVL.

The V call is TRBV30, the J call TRBJ2-7; D is undetermined. Germline V gene sequence: CDR1 GTSNPN, CDR2 SVGIG (reference sequence). This CDR3 comprises 14 residues. Trimming left V 1 base short and J 3 bases short, with 13 bases between. CDR3 residues: CAWSGGIILYEQYF. CDR3 nucleotides: TGTGCCTGGAGTGGGGGAATCATCCTCTACGAGCAGTACTTC.

This chain uses TRBV7-9 with TRBJ2-7; possibly TRBD1 for D (7 bases). CDR1 is SEHNR and CDR2 is FQNEAQ in the germline V gene (reference sequence). V shed 7 bases and J shed 6 bases, with 16 bases lying between them. The CDR3 loop spans 13 amino acids. CDR3 loop: CASNWDQGGEQYF. DNA for the CDR3: TGTGCCAGCAACTGGGACCAGGGGGGCGAGCAGTACTTC.

The gene calls are TRBV29-1 and TRBJ2-3, with a weak D call TRBD2 (6 bases). From germline, CDR1 is SQVTM and CDR2 ANQGSEA. The CDR3 is 18 amino acids. Trimming shortened V by 7 bases and J by 2 bases, and 28 bases separated the two germline ends. Here the CDR3 reads CSASPGSFPRGYTDTQYF. DNA for the CDR3: TGCAGCGCGTCCCCCGGGAGTTTCCCGCGGGGATACACAGATACGCAGTATTTT.

This clone was observed a few times. The V and J genes are TRBV29-1 and TRBJ2-5, with D perhaps matching TRBD1 (5 bases). This CDR3 spans 13 amino acids. Germline CDR1 SQVTM, CDR2 ANQGSEA. Trimming left V 5 bases short and J 5 bases short, with 15 bases between. The DNA of the CDR3 is TGCAGCGTTTCGCAGGGTGGTGGTGAGACCCAGTACTTC. This encodes CSVSQGGGETQYF. The entire variable domain, with the rest obtained from reference TRBV29-1 and TRBJ2-5, is as follows: SAVISQKPSRDICQRGTSLTIQCQVDSQVTMMFWYRQQPGQSLTLIATANQGSEATYESGFVIDKFPISRPNLTFSTLTVSNMSPEDSSIYLCSVSQGGGETQYFGPGTRLLVL.

The chain links TRBV5-1 to TRBJ1-1, with 10 bases lining up with TRBD1. With 4 bases clipped from V and 4 bases from J, the junction kept 10 bases outside the gene matches. The CDR3 length is 16 residues. In germline, CDR1 is SGHRS, CDR2 YFSETQ. The CDR3 DNA follows: TGCGCCAGCAGCGCCGTGACAGGGGGCTCGGGCACTGAAGCTTTCTTT. Translation: CASSAVTGGSGTEAFF.

This clone occurred a few times. The chain recombines TRBV18 with TRBJ2-5, with D perhaps TRBD1 (6 bases). The CDR3 is 14 residues long. Germline V gives CDR1 KGHSH, CDR2 LQKENI. V was trimmed by 4 bases and J by 2 bases, leaving 11 bases between them. Here the CDR3 reads CASSRSGQQETQYF. The CDR3 coding sequence is TGTGCCAGCTCACGATCCGGACAGCAAGAGACCCAGTACTTC. The full variable domain, completed using reference TRBV18 and TRBJ2-5, is NAGVMQNPRHLVRRRGQEARLRCSPMKGHSHVYWYRQLPEEGLKFMVYLQKENIIDESGMPKERFSAEFPKEGPSILRIQQVVRGDSAAYFCASSRSGQQETQYFGPGTRLLVL.

The chain is built from TRBV27 and TRBJ1-1; 8 nucleotides align to TRBD1. Germline-derived CDR1 and CDR2 are MNHEY and SMNVEV (reference sequence). The CDR3 is 15 residues long. J gave up 0 bases and V 7 bases, and 7 bases lay outside the gene matches. The CDR3 sequence is CASNTGGMVNTEAFF. CDR3 nucleotide sequence: TGTGCCAGCAACACAGGGGGGATGGTGAACACTGAAGCTTTCTTT.

The chain couples TRBV9 to TRBJ2-5; 12 bases agree with TRBD2. The junction had 6 bases not matched to a gene; V was cut back by 2 bases and J by 1 base. This CDR3 comprises 17 residues. Germline CDR1 SGDLS, CDR2 YYNGEE. CDR3 nucleotides: TGTGCCAGCAGCGTGGGACTAGCGGGTACAAGCCAAGAGACCCAGTACTTC. Translation: CASSVGLAGTSQETQYF.

This chain uses TRBV6-5 with TRBJ2-1; TRBD2 might be the D (6 bases). Germline values: CDR1 MNHEY, CDR2 SVGAGI. The V end was cut by 7 bases, the J end by 9 bases, with 10 bases between. The CDR3 has 11 amino acids. The CDR3 protein is CASTHGGEQFF. The CDR3 nucleotides are TGTGCCAGCACCCACGGGGGTGAGCAGTTCTTC.

This clone was recorded a few times. CDR3: CASSILAGEFYSEYF. DNA of the CDR3: TGTGCCAGTAGTATACTCGCGGGAGAGTTTTATAGCGAGTATTTT. V and J are TRBV19 and TRBJ2-3; 7 bases line up with TRBD2. V trimming: 2 bases; J trimming: 13 bases; junction bases outside the gene matches: 15. The V gene's germline CDR1 is LNHDA and CDR2 SQIVND (reference sequence). The CDR3 loop spans 15 amino acids.

V usage is TRBV30 and J usage is TRBJ2-3, with D tentatively TRBD2 (6 bases). Germline V gives CDR1 GTSNPN, CDR2 SVGIG (reference sequence). The CDR3 totals 15 residues. V was cut by 1 base and J by 1 base, with 12 bases left in between. The CDR3 sequence is CAWSAGVGGTDTQYF. CDR3 nucleotides: TGTGCCTGGAGTGCGGGAGTTGGAGGCACAGATACGCAGTATTTT.

This clone was recorded a few times. V is TRBV29-1 and J is TRBJ2-3, with D tentatively TRBD1 (6 bases). CDR3 length: 13 residues. Germline CDR1 reads SQVTM; CDR2 reads ANQGSEA. Trimming took off 6 bases at V and 2 bases at J, with 12 bases between the two ends. CDR3: CSVDRDNTDTQYF. Written as DNA, the CDR3 is TGCAGCGTGGACCGGGACAACACAGATACGCAGTATTTT.

This clone was recorded only once. The CDR3, as DNA: TGCAGCGTTGATCGCACAGATACGCAGTATTTT. Protein product: CSVDRTDTQYF. The V and J genes are TRBV29-1 and TRBJ2-3, with no clear D. There are 11 residues in the CDR3. V gave up 3 bases and J gave up 1 base, with 2 bases separating them. CDR1 and CDR2 from the germline V gene are SQVTM and ANQGSEA.

This chain's CDR3 is CASSGGLAGETQYF. Here the CDR3 DNA reads TGTGCCAGCAGCGGTGGACTAGCGGGAGAGACCCAGTACTTC. The rearrangement joins TRBV9 to TRBJ2-5; 11 nucleotides match TRBD2. CDR3 length: 14 residues. Germline CDR1 is SGDLS and CDR2 is YYNGEE. V was pared by 3 bases and J by 4 bases, with 2 bases of the junction left unmatched.